Presented here are 15 T cell receptor beta chains from one specimen sequenced in a study of T cell changes during pregnancy in multiple sclerosis (dated by TCRdb to the late 2010s). Libraries came from the immunoSEQ multiplex PCR assay. TCRdb took over this immuneACCESS table, retaining in-frame rearrangements with V and J assigned. Such tables are incomplete; in checked studies, under half of the missing clones stem from an unresolved V gene, and the remainder is unexplained. The sample yields approximately 79,000 clones; just under 95% were counted once. Of the sample, 0.65% to 0.75% is held by the ten largest clones. The sequencing here drew on peripheral blood, taken in the second trimester of pregnancy. Receptors originate from a female donor in good health, enrolled as a control in a pregnancy study.

The J gene is TRBJ2-7, the V gene TRBV6-1; TRBD2 matches at 7 bases. Germline assignment: CDR1 MNHNS and CDR2 SASEGT. Germline trimming cut 8 bases from V and 2 bases from J; bases unmatched to any gene: 9. The CDR3 is 14 amino acids. CDR3 DNA: TGTGCCAGCCTATGGGGGGGGACTACCTACGAGCAGTACTTC. This codes for CASLWGGTTYEQYF.

The CDR3 region is CASSLDRVAYGYTF. CDR3 bases: TGCGCCAGCAGCTTGGACAGGGTCGCTTATGGCTACACCTTC. The chain employs TRBV5-1 and TRBJ1-2; D is perhaps TRBD1 (6 bases). CDR1 and CDR2 from the germline V gene are SGHRS and YFSETQ. The CDR3 is 14 amino acids. The V gene lost 0 bases and the J gene lost 5 bases, with 11 bases spanning the gap.

The chain joins TRBV7-8 to TRBJ1-1, with D possibly TRBD1 on 5 matching bases. The CDR3 runs 13 residues. V was pared by 5 bases and J by 2 bases, with 9 bases between. Germline values: CDR1 SGHVS, CDR2 FQNEAQ. The CDR3 bases are TGTGCCAGCAGCAAGGGGCGTAACACTGAAGCTTTCTTT. Translating it yields CASSKGRNTEAFF.

The rearrangement uses TRBV16 and TRBJ1-2; 11 bases are a match to TRBD1. The CDR3 runs to 13 residues. The V gene's germline CDR1 is KGHSY and CDR2 FQNENV. V trimming: 7 bases; J trimming: 8 bases; junction bases outside the gene matches: 6. CDR3 nucleotides: TGTGCCAGCACCAGGACAGGGGGCGAAGGCTACACCTTC. This sequence encodes CASTRTGGEGYTF. The whole variable domain, remainder taken from reference TRBV16 and TRBJ1-2, is GEEVAQTPKHLVRGEGQKAKLYCAPIKGHSYVFWYQQVLKNEFKFLISFQNENVFDETGMPKERFSAKCLPNSPCSLEIQATKLEDSAVYFCASTRTGGEGYTFGSGTRLTVV.

The chain carries TRBV7-3 and TRBJ1-3; no reliable D call. V lost 5 bases, J lost 0 bases, and 14 bases lay in between. The germline gives CDR1 SGHTA, CDR2 FQGTGA. The CDR3 is 16 residues long. The CDR3 reads CASSIGGPDSGNTIYF. The CDR3 DNA reads TGTGCCAGCAGCATCGGAGGTCCCGACTCTGGAAACACCATATATTTT.

V is TRBV15 and J is TRBJ2-5; 11 positions match TRBD2. Trimming removed 0 bases from V and 5 bases from J; junction bases left unmatched: 11. Germline assignment: CDR1 LNHNV and CDR2 YYDKDF (reference sequence). CDR3 length equals 18 residues. Here the CDR3 reads CATSRDPTSGEYLETQYF. CDR3 sequence (DNA): TGTGCCACCAGCAGAGATCCGACTAGCGGGGAGTATCTGGAGACCCAGTACTTC.

This clone was observed a single time. The gene calls are TRBV28 and TRBJ1-2; 7 nucleotides match TRBD1. Germline-derived CDR1 and CDR2 are MDHEN and SYDVKM. This CDR3 has 14 residues. The J segment lost 1 base and the V segment lost 5 bases, leaving 4 bases of the junction unmatched. In DNA form, the CDR3 reads TGTGCCAGCAGTCGTCGGGACAGTAACTATGGCTACACCTTC. As protein: CASSRRDSNYGYTF.

The chain recombines TRBV6-5 with TRBJ2-1, with 7 bases identical to TRBD1. Germline V gives CDR1 MNHEY, CDR2 SVGAGI. This CDR3 comprises 16 residues. Trimming at V came to 4 bases and at J to 3 bases, leaving 9 bases not matched to a gene. CDR3 in DNA: TGTGCCAGCAGTTCTAGACAGGGCCCAATCTACAATGAGCAGTTCTTC. Translated: CASSSRQGPIYNEQFF.

The chain uses TRBV4-1 and TRBJ1-1, with a weak D call TRBD1 (6 bases). CDR3 size: 12 residues. Germline-derived CDR1 and CDR2 are MGHRA and YSYEKL. Between the trimmed V and J ends, which lost 5 bases and 4 bases, there was a span of 8 bases. CDR3: CASSNRVTEAFF. Here the CDR3 DNA reads TGCGCCAGCAGCAACAGGGTCACTGAAGCTTTCTTT.

The chain links TRBV11-2 to TRBJ1-1; 9 nucleotides agree with TRBD1. V was clipped by 6 bases and J by 6 bases; unmatched bases: 14. CDR1 and CDR2 from the germline V gene are SGHAT and FQNNGV. This CDR3 region has 16 residues. The CDR3 DNA sequence: TGTGCCAGCAGTTTTGGACCGGGACAGGGAAGCGCTGAAGCTTTCTTT. Translation: CASSFGPGQGSAEAFF. Together with reference TRBV11-2 and TRBJ1-1, the CDR3 gives the full variable domain: EAGVAQSPRYKIIEKRQSVAFWCNPISGHATLYWYQQILGQGPKLLIQFQNNGVVDDSQLPKDRFSAERLKGVDSTLKIQPAKLEDSAVYLCASSFGPGQGSAEAFFGQGTRLTVV.

V usage is TRBV4-2 and J usage is TRBJ2-7; TRBD2 matches 16 bases. Germline CDR1 reads LGHNA; CDR2 reads YNFKEQ. The J segment lost 7 bases and the V segment lost 1 base, leaving 10 bases of the junction unmatched. This CDR3 region has 18 residues. DNA of the CDR3: TGTGCCAGCAGCCAAGGAGAAGGGACTAGCGGGGGGGACCCGGAGCAGTACTTC. It encodes CASSQGEGTSGGDPEQYF.

V usage is TRBV7-3 and J usage is TRBJ2-2; 11 bases are shared with TRBD1. J gave up 3 bases and V 1 base, and 4 bases lay outside the gene matches. The germline V gene has CDR1 SGHTA and CDR2 FQGTGA. The CDR3 spans 17 residues. In DNA, the CDR3 is TGTGCCAGCAGCTTAATCGGACAGGGGGCATACACCGGGGAGCTGTTTTTT. Amino acids: CASSLIGQGAYTGELFF.

The chain links TRBV10-3 to TRBJ1-1; 7 bases agree with TRBD1. The CDR3 length is 14 residues. Per germline, CDR1 ENHRY and CDR2 SYGVKD. With V trimmed by 6 bases and J by 5 bases, 9 bases remained unmatched. CDR3 residues: CAIRGNRGSTEAFF. In DNA form, the CDR3 reads TGTGCCATCAGAGGGAACAGGGGCAGTACTGAAGCTTTCTTT.

The V call is TRBV30, the J call TRBJ1-3; D unclear. This CDR3 region has 11 residues. Germline CDR1 reads GTSNPN; CDR2 reads SVGIG (reference sequence). V was clipped by 3 bases and J by 8 bases, with 8 bases between them. CDR3 coding DNA: TGTGCCTGGAGCGCTCGGGACACCATATATTTT. Translation: CAWSARDTIYF. The variable domain in full, with the rest retrieved from reference TRBV30 and TRBJ1-3, is SQTIHQWPATLVQPVGSPLSLECTVEGTSNPNLYWYRQAAGRGLQLLFYSVGIGQISSEVPQNLSASRPQDRQFILSSKKLLLSDSGFYLCAWSARDTIYFGEGSWLTVV.

The genes are TRBV10-3 and TRBJ2-3; 10 positions match TRBD1. CDR1 and CDR2 (germline): ENHRY, SYGVKD. After removal of 2 bases from V and 3 bases from J, the junction contained 5 bases not matched to a gene. This CDR3 has 16 residues. In DNA form, the CDR3 reads TGTGCCATCAGTGAGCCGCCGGGACAGGGGACAGATACGCAGTATTTT. Its protein product is CAISEPPGQGTDTQYF.